The source of this T cell receptor (beta chain) is a study of blood T cell repertoires in COVID-19. About the study: COVID-19 samples, acute and convalescent, were from the United States, Italy and Spain.

This CDR3 has 15 residues. From germline, CDR1 is SGHTA and CDR2 FQGTGA. After removal of 3 bases from V and 3 bases from J, the junction contained 8 bases not matched to a gene. Sequencing used immunoSEQ multiplex PCR; TCRdb keeps in-frame clones, though not all of them. The top ten clones hold 1.5% to 2% of a sample with around 250,000 clones, 70% to 90% of them seen once. What the recovered Cohort 3 donors had was two negative PCRs, clearance, or symptom resolution. The chain couples TRBV7-3 to TRBJ2-7; 7 nucleotides match TRBD2. The source material was PBMCs or T cells enriched from blood (not recorded which). This TCR was sampled from a woman between 45 and 60 years old who had recovered from COVID-19. CDR3 loop: CASSLGAGSGYEQYF. As DNA, the CDR3 is TGTGCCAGCAGCTTGGGAGCGGGAAGCGGCTACGAGCAGTACTTC.